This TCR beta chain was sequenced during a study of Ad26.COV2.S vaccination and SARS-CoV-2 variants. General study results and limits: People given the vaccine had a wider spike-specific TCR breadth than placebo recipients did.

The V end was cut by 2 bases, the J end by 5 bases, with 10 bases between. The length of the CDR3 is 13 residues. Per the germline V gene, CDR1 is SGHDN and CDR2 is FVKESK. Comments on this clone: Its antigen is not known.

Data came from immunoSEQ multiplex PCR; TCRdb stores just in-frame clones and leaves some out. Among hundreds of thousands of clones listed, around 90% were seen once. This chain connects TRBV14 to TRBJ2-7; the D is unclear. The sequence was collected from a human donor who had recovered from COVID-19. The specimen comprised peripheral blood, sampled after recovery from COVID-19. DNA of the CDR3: TGTGCCAGCAGCCAACCCCGGAGAGACGAGCAGTACTTC. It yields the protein CASSQPRRDEQYF.